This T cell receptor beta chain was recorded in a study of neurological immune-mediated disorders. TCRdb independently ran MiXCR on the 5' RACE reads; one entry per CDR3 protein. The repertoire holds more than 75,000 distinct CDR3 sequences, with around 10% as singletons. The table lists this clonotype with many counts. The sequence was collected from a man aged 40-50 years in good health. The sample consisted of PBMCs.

The CDR3 DNA is TGTGCCAGCAGCTTAATCAGGGCGTGGAATGAGCAGTTCTTC. Protein sequence: CASSLIRAWNEQFF. The chain has TRBV11-2 and TRBJ2-1, with TRBD1 as a possible D gene (5 bases). Germline CDR1 and CDR2: SGHAT and FQNNGV. The CDR3 spans 14 residues. Trimming pared 2 bases from V and 7 bases from J, leaving 12 bases between.